The clone carrying this T cell receptor (beta chain) was seen repeatedly, ten times or more. Its antigen is not identified. The data were taken from a study of PD-1 blockade in classical Hodgkin lymphoma. Whole-study findings and limits: There remain no defined causes for the repertoire differences, which possibly reflect disease activity or prior therapy. Patients who began taking nivolumab under 1 year after ASCT were left out. Baseline diversity resembling that of newly diagnosed patients was seen in complete responders. With CD4+ cells, TCR diversity rose significantly by C4D1, but not with CD8+ cells.

As to time point: cycle 4 day 1 (C4D1), after 6 weeks of nivolumab. Brentuximab vedotin exposure varied among the patients, all of whom had relapsed after autologous stem cell transplantation. The protocol was immunoSEQ multiplex PCR, while the TCRdb copy is restricted to in-frame clones and leaves out a portion. The table records about 41,000 clones, nearly 70% of them present only once. V lost 3 bases to trimming and J lost 0 bases, with 0 bases between them. The germline V gene has CDR1 MNHNS and CDR2 SASEGT. CDR3 size: 11 residues. The specimen was peripheral blood mononuclear cells (PBMCs), collected before the fourth cycle of nivolumab. V and J are TRBV6-1 and TRBJ2-7; D gene unclear. The clonotype comes from a human donor with classical Hodgkin lymphoma. The DNA for the CDR3 is TGTGCCAGCAGTGACTCCTACGAGCAGTACTTC. Protein sequence: CASSDSYEQYF.